Below, 21 T cell receptor beta chains from the same sample are listed, as sequenced in a study of blood T cell repertoires in COVID-19. Here immunoSEQ multiplex PCR was the method, and the copy in TCRdb shows in-frame clones only, minus some. The sample records some 220,000 clones, nearly 90% being singletons. Material for sequencing was peripheral blood. The receptors here all came from a woman under 30 who had recovered from COVID-19.

This chain links TRBV27 with TRBJ1-6, with D perhaps matching TRBD1 (6 bases). This CDR3 has 14 residues. Germline loops: CDR1 MNHEY, CDR2 SMNVEV (reference sequence). V gave up 4 bases and J gave up 9 bases, with 13 bases separating them. CDR3 nucleotide sequence: TGTGCCAGCAGTTCATCGACAGGTGGTTCACCCCTCCACTTT. This sequence encodes CASSSSTGGSPLHF.

The table lists this clone with a few counts. Distinct nucleotide sequences in the sample also encode this CDR3. The chain has TRBV12-3 or TRBV12-4 and TRBJ2-7; a weak D match, TRBD1 (5 bases). V was trimmed by 6 bases and J by 4 bases, leaving 10 bases between them. This CDR3 region has 12 residues. CDR3: CASSPQGYEQYF. CDR3 nucleotides: TGTGCCAGCAGCCCTCAGGGTTACGAGCAGTACTTC.

The chain has TRBV13 and TRBJ2-3; D gene ambiguous. Germline V lookup: CDR1 PRHDT, CDR2 FYEKMQ (reference sequence). CDR3 length equals 13 residues. V was trimmed by 5 bases and J by 5 bases, leaving 11 bases between them. CDR3 sequence reads: CASSVDGVDTQYF. In DNA, the CDR3 is TGTGCCAGCAGCGTAGATGGAGTAGATACGCAGTATTTT.

This chain uses TRBV28 with TRBJ2-3; D ambiguous. The length of the CDR3 is 16 residues. Germline V gene sequence: CDR1 MDHEN, CDR2 SYDVKM. V was shortened by 3 bases and J by 1 base, with 14 bases between the two germline ends. The CDR3: CASSLIGVAGTDTQYF. Here the CDR3 DNA reads TGTGCCAGCAGTTTGATAGGAGTCGCTGGCACAGATACGCAGTATTTT. The variable domain in full, completed from reference TRBV28 and TRBJ2-3, reads DVKVTQSSRYLVKRTGEKVFLECVQDMDHENMFWYRQDPGLGLRLIYFSYDVKMKEKGDIPEGYSVSREKKERFSLILESASTNQTSMYLCASSLIGVAGTDTQYFGPGTRLTVL.

The J gene is TRBJ1-3, the V gene TRBV10-3; possibly TRBD1 for D (6 bases). This CDR3 spans 15 amino acids. V dropped 3 bases and J dropped 2 bases, with 11 bases sitting between them. CDR1 and CDR2 from the germline V gene are ENHRY and SYGVKD. Here the CDR3 reads CAISETGMPGNTIYF. CDR3 nucleotide sequence: TGTGCCATCAGTGAAACAGGGATGCCTGGAAACACCATATATTTT.

The V gene is TRBV6-2 or TRBV6-3, the J gene TRBJ2-1; 13 bases agree with TRBD2. Germline trimming cut 5 bases from V and 6 bases from J; bases unmatched to any gene: 4. The CDR3 runs 15 residues. The V gene's germline CDR1 is MNHEY and CDR2 SVGEGT. The CDR3 nucleotides are TGTGCCAGCAGTCAGACTAGCGGGAGGTTCAATGAGCAGTTCTTC. Translating it yields CASSQTSGRFNEQFF.

This chain connects TRBV30 to TRBJ2-3, with 8 bases matching TRBD2. In germline, CDR1 is GTSNPN, CDR2 SVGIG (reference sequence). J was trimmed by 3 bases and V by 4 bases; bases with no gene match: 3. The CDR3 sequence is 13 residues long. The CDR3 DNA is TGTGCCTGGAATAGCGGGACTACAGATACGCAGTATTTT. This sequence encodes CAWNSGTTDTQYF.

V is TRBV4-1 and J is TRBJ1-1; a weak D match, TRBD1 (6 bases). This CDR3 region has 16 residues. Germline CDR1 reads MGHRA; CDR2 reads YSYEKL. V was shortened by 2 bases and J by 3 bases, with 16 bases between the two germline ends. CDR3 sequence reads: CASSQHPQGKDTEAFF. CDR3 DNA sequence: TGCGCCAGCAGCCAACACCCCCAGGGGAAAGACACTGAAGCTTTCTTT.

The genes are TRBV6-5 and TRBJ2-1; 7 bases map to TRBD1. The CDR3 length is 15 residues. Germline V gene lookup returns CDR1 MNHEY and CDR2 SVGAGI. Losses at the gene ends were 7 bases for V and 1 base for J; bases not matched to a gene: 7. The CDR3 nucleotides are TGTGCCAGCAAACGGGACAGCGCATCCTACAATGAGCAGTTCTTC. As protein: CASKRDSASYNEQFF.

The V and J genes are TRBV2 and TRBJ2-6; TRBD1 might be the D (6 bases). Trimming took 3 bases from V and 2 from J, leaving 14 bases between them. This CDR3 spans 17 amino acids. Germline V gives CDR1 SNHLY, CDR2 FYNNEI. The CDR3 sequence is CASSENRARTGANVLTF. As DNA, the CDR3 is TGTGCCAGCAGTGAGAACAGGGCCCGTACTGGGGCCAACGTCCTGACTTTC.

The chain uses TRBV4-3 and TRBJ2-7; weak D call: TRBD1 (5 bases). Trimming shortened V by 4 bases and J by 4 bases, and 20 bases separated the two germline ends. Germline CDR1 reads LGHNA; CDR2 reads YSLEER. The CDR3 extends over 16 amino acids. The CDR3 reads CASSPTKGQGIYEQYF. In DNA form, the CDR3 reads TGCGCCAGCAGCCCCACAAAAGGACAAGGAATATACGAGCAGTACTTC.

The rearrangement uses TRBV4-2 and TRBJ2-7; TRBD2 might be the D (5 bases). Germline values: CDR1 LGHNA, CDR2 YNFKEQ. V was trimmed by 4 bases and J by 6 bases, leaving 13 bases between them. The CDR3 covers 13 residues. For the CDR3, the DNA is TGTGCCAGCAGCCCCGCGGGCCGTAGCGAGCAGTACTTC. Residues: CASSPAGRSEQYF.

The DNA for the CDR3 is TGTGCCTGGAGTGTACTCCGCTCGACGGAGGTGGGGACTGAAGCTTTCTTT. Encoded protein: CAWSVLRSTEVGTEAFF. The chain has TRBV30 and TRBJ1-1; no clear D. CDR1 is GTSNPN and CDR2 is SVGIG in the germline V gene (reference sequence). The V end lost 0 bases, the J end lost 5 bases, and 22 bases lay between the germline ends. There are 17 residues in the CDR3.

The CDR3 DNA follows: TGTGCCAGCAGCTTAGGGGTTTGGGACACTTTGAACACTGAAGCTTTCTTT. The encoded protein is CASSLGVWDTLNTEAFF. This chain uses TRBV7-9 with TRBJ1-1, with a weak D call TRBD1 (6 bases). CDR3 length: 17 amino acids. V lost 1 base and J lost 0, with 15 bases in between. Per germline, CDR1 SEHNR and CDR2 FQNEAQ (reference sequence). The variable domain in full, completed from reference TRBV7-9 and TRBJ1-1, reads DTGVSQNPRHKITKRGQNVTFRCDPISEHNRLYWYRQTLGQGPEFLTYFQNEAQLEKSRLLSDRFSAERPKGSFSTLEIQRTEQGDSAMYLCASSLGVWDTLNTEAFFGQGTRLTVV.

The CDR3: CASSPRGSEQFF. The CDR3 DNA sequence: TGTGCCAGCAGCCCCAGGGGCAGTGAGCAGTTCTTC. The chain has TRBV13 and TRBJ2-1; D perhaps matches TRBD1 (6 bases). Germline loops: CDR1 PRHDT, CDR2 FYEKMQ (reference sequence). CDR3 length: 12 amino acids. Trimming removed 5 bases from V and 9 bases from J, with 11 bases in between.

V usage is TRBV7-6 and J usage is TRBJ2-7; the D gene is possibly TRBD2 (6 bases). CDR3 length: 14 residues. Germline V lookup: CDR1 SGHVS, CDR2 FNYEAQ. Between the trimmed V and J ends, which lost 4 bases and 0 bases, there was a span of 10 bases. The CDR3 reads CASSSLAASYEQYF. As DNA, the CDR3 is TGTGCCAGCAGCTCTTTAGCGGCCTCCTACGAGCAGTACTTC.

This clone has a count of ten or more. This chain links TRBV19 with TRBJ2-1; TRBD2 aligns across 12 bases. This CDR3 region has 15 residues. The V gene's germline CDR1 is LNHDA and CDR2 SQIVND (reference sequence). V shed 5 bases and J 1 base; nucleotides not matched to a gene: 0. Written as DNA, the CDR3 is TGTGCCAGTAGTGGACTAGCGGGATCCTACAATGAGCAGTTCTTC. This codes for CASSGLAGSYNEQFF.

The chain uses TRBV5-1 and TRBJ1-2, with 9 nucleotides matching TRBD1. CDR3 length: 12 residues. Germline CDR1 is SGHRS and CDR2 is YFSETQ. V was clipped by 5 bases and J by 6 bases; unmatched bases: 2. The chain's CDR3 is CASRRDRDGYTF. The DNA for the CDR3 is TGCGCCAGCAGGCGGGACAGGGATGGCTACACCTTC.

The chain combines TRBV6-5 with TRBJ1-2; TRBD1 might be the D (5 bases). Trimming removed 6 bases at V and 14 bases at J, with 25 bases between. This CDR3 region has 14 residues. The germline CDR1 and CDR2 sequences are MNHEY and SVGAGI. CDR3 amino acids: CASSSLRGNMATTF. CDR3 bases: TGTGCCAGCAGCTCCCTAAGGGGAAATATGGCTACAACCTTC.

This chain links TRBV2 with TRBJ2-3, with 8 bases matching TRBD2. Germline V gene sequence: CDR1 SNHLY, CDR2 FYNNEI. This CDR3 comprises 15 residues. With V trimmed by 8 bases and J by 1 base, 8 bases remained unmatched. The CDR3 sequence: CASGRRREGTDTQYF. The CDR3 region has the DNA TGTGCCAGCGGCCGTAGGCGGGAGGGCACAGATACGCAGTATTTT.

The chain has TRBV15 and TRBJ2-7; 8 bases map to TRBD2. Looked up from germline, CDR1 is LNHNV and CDR2 is YYDKDF (reference sequence). This CDR3 contains 14 residues. J was trimmed by 5 bases and V by 4 bases; bases with no gene match: 7. The CDR3 loop is CATSTSGSLDEQYF. For the CDR3, the DNA is TGTGCCACCAGCACCAGCGGGAGCTTGGACGAGCAGTACTTC.